Presented here are 30 T cell receptor beta chains from one specimen sequenced in a study of T-cell reconstitution after alpha-beta-depleted transplantation in children (TCRdb year 2016). Taken with the paper, the label for treatment or condition translates to: allogeneic hematopoietic cell transplantation with graft depleted of TCRalphabeta T cells and CD19 B cells. The method behind the library was PCR. Instrument used: Illumina HiSeq 2500. TCR library preparation used molecular barcoding, with unique molecular identifiers applied to normalize quantification of the TCRbeta repertoire. The public reads were run again by TCRdb, first through fastp at Q25 and then through MiXCR, and only productive beta chains were kept. For every CDR3 protein sequence, its rows merge into one entry that carries the most common genes and DNA. This sample comprises 5,000 to 7,500 distinct CDR3 sequences, about 11% of them detected only once. The ten biggest clones cover 20% to 25% of the sample.

The material sequenced was PBMCs, mostly from graft donor cells, taken 180 days after TCRalphabeta/CD19-depleted stem cell transplant. These receptors all come from a child younger than two who had a stem cell transplant for acute myeloid leukemia, so the T cells may come from the graft donor.

At least ten counts were recorded for this clonotype. At one of its ends the junction is not consistent with the germline gene, which may arise from a read error. The V gene is TRBV7-7, the J gene TRBJ2-3; D remains unclear. Germline CDR1 reads SSHAT; CDR2 reads FNYEAQ (reference sequence). This CDR3 is 14 amino acids long. CDR3 residues: CASSLGARADTQYF. CDR3 DNA sequence: TGTGCTAGCAGCTTAGGTGCCCGGGCAGATACGCAGTATTTT.

The table lists this clonotype with many counts. This chain uses TRBV6-5 with TRBJ2-7, with D hard to call. The CDR3 extends over 12 amino acids. Trimming cost V 2 bases and J 2 bases, with 4 bases left between them. Looked up from germline, CDR1 is MNHEY and CDR2 is SVGAGI. The CDR3 reads CASSYRAYEQYF. DNA of the CDR3: TGTGCCAGCAGTTACAGGGCCTACGAGCAGTACTTC.

This clonotype was observed at least ten times. The V call is TRBV5-1, the J call TRBJ2-5; D call uncertain. The V and J ends lost 2 bases and 5 bases respectively, with 13 bases between them. Germline CDR1 is SGHRS and CDR2 is YFSETQ. The CDR3 contains 14 residues. The chain's CDR3 is CASSFAEIGETQYF. The CDR3 DNA reads as TGCGCCAGCAGCTTTGCCGAGATTGGGGAGACCCAGTACTTC.

By its share, this clonotype is large (0.1 to 1%). This chain joins TRBV20-1 and TRBJ2-7, with D hard to call. Germline CDR1 is DFQATT and CDR2 is SNEGSKA (reference sequence). CDR3 length: 11 amino acids. V was trimmed by 6 bases and J by 6 bases, leaving 12 bases between them. CDR3 DNA: TGCAGTGCCTTTGGAAATCGCGAGCAGTACTTC. Residues: CSAFGNREQYF.

Many counts were recorded for this clonotype. The chain is built from TRBV18 and TRBJ2-3, with a tentative D call TRBD1 (5 bases). Germline V lookup: CDR1 KGHSH, CDR2 LQKENI. The V and J ends lost 2 bases and 3 bases respectively, with 9 bases between them. CDR3 length: 14 residues. Written as DNA, the CDR3 is TGTGCCAGCTCACCAACAGGTGGGACAGATACGCAGTATTTT. It codes for CASSPTGGTDTQYF.

This clonotype was recorded many times. The chain uses TRBV12-3 or TRBV12-4 and TRBJ2-3; 7 positions agree with TRBD1. With 1 base clipped from V and 4 bases from J, the junction kept 8 bases outside the gene matches. The CDR3 is 16 amino acids. CDR3 region: CASSLGWDRNADTQYF. The CDR3 DNA sequence: TGTGCCAGCAGTTTAGGTTGGGACAGAAATGCAGATACGCAGTATTTT.

This clonotype has ten or more counts. This chain uses TRBV4-2 with TRBJ2-5; D might be TRBD1 (6 bases). The germline gives CDR1 LGHNA, CDR2 YNFKEQ. V gave up 3 bases and J gave up 5 bases, with 22 bases separating them. The CDR3 runs 17 residues. This chain's CDR3 is CASSQTLLEGVEETQYF. DNA of the CDR3: TGTGCCAGCAGCCAGACCCTTTTAGAGGGGGTCGAGGAGACCCAGTACTTC.

This clonotype rates as medium-sized. The rearrangement links TRBV28 to TRBJ2-1; weak D call: TRBD2 (5 bases). Trimming pared 4 bases from V and 1 base from J, leaving 8 bases between. Germline V gene sequence: CDR1 MDHEN, CDR2 SYDVKM. This CDR3 has 14 amino acids. The CDR3 loop reads CASSYRESYNEQFF. The CDR3 coding sequence is TGTGCCAGCAGTTATCGGGAATCCTACAATGAGCAGTTCTTC. The full variable domain, in which reference TRBV28 and TRBJ2-1 provide the parts outside the CDR3, is DVKVTQSSRYLVKRTGEKVFLECVQDMDHENMFWYRQDPGLGLRLIYFSYDVKMKEKGDIPEGYSVSREKKERFSLILESASTNQTSMYLCASSYRESYNEQFFGPGTRLTVL.

This clonotype was recorded many times. The rearrangement joins TRBV20-1 to TRBJ2-1, with 8 bases aligning to TRBD2. There are 12 residues in the CDR3. Trimming took 6 bases from V and 8 from J; bases not matched to a gene: 6. Germline assignment: CDR1 DFQATT and CDR2 SNEGSKA (reference sequence). The CDR3 is CSAAGANDEQFF. The CDR3 nucleotides read TGCAGTGCAGCGGGAGCTAACGATGAGCAGTTCTTC.

This clonotype was recorded once. Just one base apart from a much larger clone, this may be a read error. The CDR3 carries no conserved terminal phenylalanine or tryptophan, so it likely arises from a read error. The chain has TRBV2 and TRBJ2-7; the D gene is possibly TRBD2 (6 bases). V was cut by 2 bases and J by 4 bases, with 9 bases left in between. The germline V gene encodes CDR1 SNHLY and CDR2 FYNNEI. The CDR3 length is 13 residues. CDR3 loop: CASSERGLYEQYL. CDR3 nucleotides: TGTGCCAGCAGTGAAAGGGGACTGTACGAGCAGTACCTC.

This clonotype is categorized as medium-sized. V and J are TRBV4-1 and TRBJ2-7, with D possibly being TRBD2 (6 bases). The CDR3 spans 14 residues. Trimming stripped 2 bases from V and 7 bases from J, with 15 bases between. Germline CDR1 MGHRA, CDR2 YSYEKL. This chain's CDR3 is CASSQTLAGGEQYF. CDR3 sequence (DNA): TGCGCCAGCAGCCAAACCCTGGCTGGGGGGGAGCAGTACTTC.

Ten or more counts support this clonotype. The chain combines TRBV21-1 with TRBJ1-2; the table assigns TRBD1, which was not confirmed against the DNA. TRBV21-1 is a pseudogene segment. This CDR3 has 14 residues. CDR3 DNA sequence: TGTGCCAGCAGCACCCAGGACAGGAACTATGGCTACACCTTC. Translation: CASSTQDRNYGYTF.

This clonotype showed up many times. The chain joins TRBV6-5 to TRBJ2-5; D is possibly TRBD1 (6 bases). Germline CDR1 and CDR2: MNHEY and SVGAGI. This CDR3 comprises 15 residues. V was clipped by 6 bases and J by 5 bases, with 19 bases between them. DNA for the CDR3: TGTGCCAGCAGCCGCTCACTAGGGGGAGAGGAGACCCAGTACTTC. Translating it yields CASSRSLGGEETQYF.

This clonotype was seen at least ten times. The CDR3 nucleotides are TGTGCCAGCAGCTCAGTAGCGGGAGGGCCAACCCACCTCCCTTACAATGAGCAGTTCTTC. Encoded protein: CASSSVAGGPTHLPYNEQFF. The chain links TRBV7-3 to TRBJ2-1; 11 bases align to TRBD2. V was pared by 4 bases and J by 4 bases, with 18 bases of the junction left unmatched. The germline V gene has CDR1 SGHTA and CDR2 FQGTGA. The CDR3 contains 20 residues.

This clonotype was seen many times. The chain carries TRBV4-3 and TRBJ2-1, with unresolved D. The CDR3 consists of 13 residues. The germline V gene encodes CDR1 LGHNA and CDR2 YSLEER. With 1 base removed from V and 6 bases from J, the gap between germline ends came to 7 bases. The CDR3 spells CASSQVRFNEQFF. CDR3 in DNA: TGCGCCAGCAGCCAAGTTCGGTTCAATGAGCAGTTCTTC.

CDR3: CASSPGQGAAPLHF. CDR3 DNA sequence: TGTGCCAGCAGCCCGGGACAGGGCGCCGCACCCCTCCACTTT. The gene calls are TRBV3-1 and TRBJ1-6, with TRBD1 identical over 9 bases. This CDR3 is built from 14 residues. Per germline, CDR1 LGHDT and CDR2 YNNKEL (reference sequence). V lost 4 bases, J lost 11 bases, and 6 bases stayed unmatched.

V and J are TRBV12-3 or TRBV12-4 and TRBJ2-1; possibly TRBD2 for D (5 bases). The V end lost 3 bases, the J end lost 3 bases, and 9 bases lay between the germline ends. The CDR3 is made up of 14 amino acids. The CDR3 bases are TGTGCCAGCAGTTTTTTAGGGAGCTACAATGAGCAGTTCTTC. Protein: CASSFLGSYNEQFF.

This clonotype showed up many times. The chain is built from TRBV7-2 and TRBJ1-6; D unresolved. Trimming removed 2 bases from V and 7 bases from J, with 12 bases in between. This CDR3 contains 15 residues. From germline, CDR1 is SGHTA and CDR2 FQGNSA. In DNA form, the CDR3 reads TGTGCCAGCAGCTTATCAAGCGGCAGCAATTCACCCCTCCACTTT. Translation: CASSLSSGSNSPLHF.

Sample share makes this clonotype medium-sized. The chain carries TRBV18 and TRBJ1-1, with D uncertain. V lost 3 bases and J lost 6, with 11 bases in between. Germline CDR1 KGHSH, CDR2 LQKENI. CDR3 length: 13 residues. In DNA, the CDR3 is TGTGCCAGCTCACCTGGGGTTCAGGCTGAAGCTTTCTTT. Amino acids: CASSPGVQAEAFF.

This clonotype came up many times. As DNA, the CDR3 is TGTGCCATCTATGCGGGGGTAGGGGAGACCCAGTACTTC. Translation gives CAIYAGVGETQYF. The rearrangement links TRBV10-3 to TRBJ2-5, with 7 bases that match TRBD2. This CDR3 comprises 13 residues. V lost 8 bases to trimming and J lost 5 bases; unmatched junction nucleotides: 8. Germline CDR1 reads ENHRY; CDR2 reads SYGVKD.

This clonotype was seen ten or more times. V gene TRBV15 combines with J gene TRBJ2-1; TRBD2 matches at 7 bases. The trim removed 0 bases at V and 7 bases at J, leaving 6 bases unmatched. The germline V gene encodes CDR1 LNHNV and CDR2 YYDKDF (reference sequence). This CDR3 has 15 amino acids. The chain's CDR3 is CATSRDPGLRNEQFF. The CDR3 DNA is TGTGCCACCAGCAGAGATCCGGGACTACGGAATGAGCAGTTCTTC.

Details on this clonotype: This sequence may be a read error, since a much larger clone differs from it by one base. This chain's CDR3 is CASSLAQQGAYF. Written as DNA, the CDR3 is TGTGCCAGCAGCTTAGCCCAACAGGGCGCCTACTTC. V is TRBV7-9 and J is TRBJ2-5, with D possibly TRBD1 on 6 matching bases. Germline CDR1 is SEHNR and CDR2 is FQNEAQ (reference sequence). CDR3 length equals 12 residues. Trimming took off 0 bases at V and 14 bases at J, with 13 bases between the two ends.

This clonotype has at least ten counts. The chain is built from TRBV2 and TRBJ1-5; TRBD1 matches 9 bases. This CDR3 spans 17 amino acids. With 2 bases clipped from V and 3 bases from J, the junction kept 8 bases outside the gene matches. The germline V gene has CDR1 SNHLY and CDR2 FYNNEI. CDR3 sequence: CASSESVGQGFNQPQHF. In DNA, the CDR3 is TGTGCCAGCAGTGAAAGCGTGGGACAGGGATTCAATCAGCCCCAGCATTTT.

This clonotype appeared many times. V gene TRBV11-3 combines with J gene TRBJ2-2; 9 bases are a match to TRBD1. This CDR3 comprises 15 residues. Germline V gene sequence: CDR1 SGHNT, CDR2 YENEEA. Trimming cost V 4 bases and J 1 base; bases outside gene matches: 1. CDR3 DNA sequence: TGTGCCAGCAGCTCGGGACAGGGGAACACCGGGGAGCTGTTTTTT. Its translation: CASSSGQGNTGELFF. Variable domain in full (rest from reference TRBV11-3 and TRBJ2-2): EAGVVQSPRYKIIEKKQPVAFWCNPISGHNTLYWYLQNLGQGPELLIRYENEEAVDDSQLPKDRFSAERLKGVDSTLKIQPAELGDSAVYLCASSSGQGNTGELFFGEGSRLTVL.

This clonotype occurred many times. The junction shows a germline mismatch at one end, possibly a read error. V and J are TRBV28 and TRBJ2-5, with D maybe TRBD1 (6 bases). From germline, CDR1 is MDHEN and CDR2 SYDVKM. The CDR3 consists of 13 residues. The CDR3: CASSPYPRQALFF. The CDR3 coding sequence is TGTGCCAGCAGTCCCTACCCCAGACAGGCCCTCTTCTTC.

Relative to its sample, this clonotype is medium-sized (0.01 to 0.1%). The V gene is TRBV5-6, the J gene TRBJ2-7, with TRBD1 matching over 9 bases. CDR1 SGHDT and CDR2 YYEEEE come from the germline V gene. The J segment lost 4 bases and the V segment lost 3 bases, leaving 5 bases of the junction unmatched. CDR3 length equals 14 residues. CDR3 DNA: TGTGCCAGCAGCTCAACAGGGGGCGTATACGAGCAGTACTTC. This encodes CASSSTGGVYEQYF.

This clonotype is medium-sized within its sample. This chain links TRBV12-3 or TRBV12-4 with TRBJ2-1, with 10 positions matching TRBD1. The length of the CDR3 is 15 residues. Trimming cost V 3 bases and J 1 base; bases outside gene matches: 0. Here the CDR3 DNA reads TGTGCCAGCAGTTTGGGACAGGGGTCCTACAATGAGCAGTTCTTC. This translates into CASSLGQGSYNEQFF.

This clonotype was found many times. This chain joins TRBV24-1 and TRBJ1-3; D not certain. Germline CDR1 KGHDR, CDR2 SFDVKD. V was cut by 2 bases and J by 0 bases, with 10 bases left in between. This CDR3 is built from 16 residues. The CDR3 here is CATSDSPTLSGNTIYF. CDR3 in DNA: TGTGCCACCAGTGATTCGCCGACCCTCTCTGGAAACACCATATATTTT.

This clonotype was observed at least ten times. This chain joins TRBV28 and TRBJ2-7; no firm D call. Germline V gene sequence: CDR1 MDHEN, CDR2 SYDVKM. The CDR3 loop spans 18 amino acids. V lost 5 bases and J lost 0, with 23 bases in between. CDR3 sequence: CASSAYMPPVQFSYEQYF. The CDR3 DNA reads as TGTGCCAGCAGTGCGTATATGCCCCCCGTACAGTTCTCCTACGAGCAGTACTTC.

This clonotype was recorded at least ten times. CDR3 DNA: TGTGCCAGCAGAACGTCGAGCACTGAAGCTTTCTTT. It is translated as CASRTSSTEAFF. The rearrangement uses TRBV28 and TRBJ1-1; D unclear. The CDR3 covers 12 residues. Germline V gene lookup returns CDR1 MDHEN and CDR2 SYDVKM. The V end lost 6 bases, the J end lost 4 bases, and 9 bases lay between the germline ends.